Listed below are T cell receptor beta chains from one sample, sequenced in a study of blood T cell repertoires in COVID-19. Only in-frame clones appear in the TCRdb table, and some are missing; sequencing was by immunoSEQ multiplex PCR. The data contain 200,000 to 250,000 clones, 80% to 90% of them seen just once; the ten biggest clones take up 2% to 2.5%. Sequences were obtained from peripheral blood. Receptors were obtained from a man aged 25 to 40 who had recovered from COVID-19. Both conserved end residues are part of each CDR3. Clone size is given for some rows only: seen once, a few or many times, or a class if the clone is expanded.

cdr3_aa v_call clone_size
CSLWTDQETQYF TRBV29-1 NA
CASSLGVQLNTEAFF TRBV7-6 once
CASSPSAIQRAEQYF TRBV7-6 NA
CASSQDVGTGGETQYF TRBV4-3 NA
CASSLYTAGGDYEQYF TRBV7-2 NA
CASCGRGGYEQYF TRBV5-8 NA
CATSRDLRGEETQYF TRBV15 NA
CASRGVQGEEGANVLTF TRBV5-1 few
CASSESGTSGGTDTQYF TRBV6-4 NA
CASSLILADSYEQYF TRBV11-2 NA
CSASQATNSYEQYF TRBV20-1 once
CASRQTVKDTEAFF TRBV2 once
CARSLTGISYGYTF TRBV5-3 NA
CAISERPRDRYYEQYF TRBV10-3 NA
CASSFAGGYTDTQYF TRBV7-2 NA
CASSEGTGWDEQYF TRBV10-1 NA
CASSPPAGATQYF TRBV5-6 NA
CSGGENYGYTF TRBV29-1 few
CASSYSQVRTEAFF TRBV6-5 few
CASSLRRDSYNSPLHF TRBV5-5 NA
CASISAAPGTEAFF TRBV6-5 NA
CASSPGTGRSPLHF TRBV5-8 NA
CASSVRQLSNTEAFF TRBV27 NA
CSVHTGGADTEAFF TRBV29-1 NA
CASSIGRGAATNEKLFF TRBV19 NA
CASSPEEHSTDTQYF TRBV18 NA
CASTTSRGTGELFF TRBV5-1 NA
CASRSWIGANEKLFF TRBV5-1 NA
CASRPGQGTEAFF TRBV28 NA
CASSSGKENTIYF TRBV7-8 NA
CASSFTTGNTEAFF TRBV5-4 NA
CASSYSVLAFRNEQFF TRBV6-5 once
CASRTYRDSNQPQHF TRBV27 NA
CASSPTSGDTGELFF TRBV18 NA
CASSDQGVYEQYF TRBV19 NA
CASSQGGTGGVRETQYF TRBV11-3 NA
CAIVGGGSTEAFF TRBV10-3 few
CASSEQGARADTQYF TRBV25-1 NA
CASSPRVAGGNTGELFF TRBV6-2/TRBV6-3 NA
CASRGTGSGNQPQHF TRBV2 NA
CASSLGPSQGDLNTIYF TRBV5-5 NA
CASSQDYIAGGATDTQYF TRBV4-3 NA
CASSGSRTANTEAFF TRBV2 NA
CASSQDAVPAGEYNEQFF TRBV4-1 NA
CASSQASGYTF TRBV4-2 NA